This record looks at one TCR beta chain sequence and its context. The antigen is unknown. This sample stems from a study of vaccination effects on CD4 cells after COVID-19. Antigen-specific CD4+ T cells were first expanded with viral peptide pools by the ViraFEST assay and only then sequenced. The culture ran for about 10 days, and then CD4+ T cells were isolated. Neither prior SARS-CoV-2 infection nor positive nucleocapsid antibodies were present in the vaccine recipients. Every well got a few million PBMC, which were grown with around 10 IU/ml IL-2 and 10 ug/ml peptides. J lost 5 bases, V lost 1 base, and 6 bases had no gene match. In germline, CDR1 is LNHNV, CDR2 YYDKDF (reference sequence). The CDR3 totals 16 residues. Sequenced by immunoSEQ multiplex PCR; TCRdb stores in-frame clones only, minus some. The data hold 35,000 to 50,000 clones, with 77% observed a single time.

The sequences come from CD4+ T cells from PBMCs cultured with HCoV-NL63 spike peptides, collected before COVID-19 vaccination. The rearrangement links TRBV15 to TRBJ1-4, with 8 positions matching TRBD1. This sequence originates from a human donor who received a COVID-19 vaccine. The CDR3 DNA sequence: TGTGCCACCAGCAGAGGGAGACAGGGGATAAATGAAAAACTGTTTTTT. Its translation is CATSRGRQGINEKLFF.